This is a list of T cell receptor beta chains from one sample in a study of blood T cell repertoires in COVID-19. Here immunoSEQ multiplex PCR was the method, and the copy in TCRdb shows in-frame clones only, minus some. The sample yields about 410,000 clones, roughly 91% seen once. Sequenced input: PBMCs or T cells enriched from blood (not recorded which). Every receptor here comes from a man younger than 30 who had recovered from COVID-19. Both conserved end residues are part of each CDR3. Each record gives: CDR3 protein, CDR3 DNA, J gene, D gene, V gene, CDR3 length, clone size. The D gene is left open where the match is weak. Clone size, where shown, is once, few, many, or a class for clones that have expanded.

CDR3aa: CASSLSLAGDHEQYF; CDR3nt: TGTGCCAGCAGCTTGTCTCTAGCGGGAGACCACGAGCAGTACTTC; j_gene: TRBJ2-7; d_gene: TRBD2; v_gene: TRBV5-6; len: 15; abundance: NA
CDR3aa: CASSLGTASSNEKLFF; CDR3nt: TGCGCCAGCAGCTTGGGGACAGCCTCGTCTAATGAAAAACTGTTTTTT; j_gene: TRBJ1-4; d_gene: NA; v_gene: TRBV5-1; len: 16; abundance: few
CDR3aa: CASSLRGGGSPLHF; CDR3nt: TGTGCCAGCAGCTTGAGAGGGGGCGGTTCACCCCTCCACTTT; j_gene: TRBJ1-6; d_gene: TRBD1; v_gene: TRBV5-4; len: 14; abundance: NA
CDR3aa: CASSPSSPDTQYF; CDR3nt: TGTGCCAGCTCACCAAGTAGCCCAGATACGCAGTATTTT; j_gene: TRBJ2-3; d_gene: NA; v_gene: TRBV18; len: 13; abundance: few
CDR3aa: CASSQRTDQSAGELFF; CDR3nt: TGTGCCAGCAGCCAGAGGACTGATCAGAGCGCCGGGGAGCTGTTTTTT; j_gene: TRBJ2-2; d_gene: NA; v_gene: TRBV3-1/TRBV3-2; len: 16; abundance: NA
CDR3aa: CASTIGGSTGELFF; CDR3nt: TGTGCCAGCACTATCGGAGGTTCCACCGGGGAGCTGTTTTTT; j_gene: TRBJ2-2; d_gene: NA; v_gene: TRBV2; len: 14; abundance: NA
CDR3aa: CAWRIAGEQYF; CDR3nt: TGTGCCTGGAGAATAGCGGGGGAGCAGTACTTC; j_gene: TRBJ2-7; d_gene: TRBD2; v_gene: TRBV30; len: 11; abundance: NA
CDR3aa: CATSRDSRDNQPQHF; CDR3nt: TGTGCCACCAGCAGAGATAGCCGTGATAATCAGCCCCAGCATTTT; j_gene: TRBJ1-5; d_gene: NA; v_gene: TRBV15; len: 15; abundance: NA
CDR3aa: CVRSPTSKKDRDDMNTEAFF; CDR3nt: TGTGTCAGAAGCCCAACCTCCAAAAAGGACAGGGATGACATGAACACTGAAGCTTTCTTT; j_gene: TRBJ1-1; d_gene: NA; v_gene: TRBV7-5; len: 20; abundance: NA
CDR3aa: CASSLSGRGQETQYF; CDR3nt: TGCGCCAGCAGCTTGTCGGGCAGGGGGCAAGAGACCCAGTACTTC; j_gene: TRBJ2-5; d_gene: TRBD1; v_gene: TRBV5-1; len: 15; abundance: once
CDR3aa: CASSLTGTRDTQYF; CDR3nt: TGTGCCAGCAGCTTAACGGGGACTAGAGATACGCAGTATTTT; j_gene: TRBJ2-3; d_gene: TRBD2; v_gene: TRBV7-3; len: 14; abundance: NA
CDR3aa: CASSPSLAPSYNEQFF; CDR3nt: TGTGCCAGCTCACCAAGTCTAGCCCCCTCCTACAATGAGCAGTTCTTC; j_gene: TRBJ2-1; d_gene: NA; v_gene: TRBV18; len: 16; abundance: NA
CDR3aa: CASSLRNDNEQFF; CDR3nt: TGTGCCAGCAGTTTGAGAAATGACAATGAGCAGTTCTTC; j_gene: TRBJ2-1; d_gene: NA; v_gene: TRBV27; len: 13; abundance: NA
CDR3aa: CASSRLPGGSSGNTIYF; CDR3nt: TGTGCCAGCTCACGTCTCCCCGGGGGTAGCTCTGGAAACACCATATATTTT; j_gene: TRBJ1-3; d_gene: NA; v_gene: TRBV18; len: 17; abundance: NA
CDR3aa: CASSQTSGGLDEQFF; CDR3nt: TGTGCCAGCAGCCAGACTAGCGGGGGATTGGATGAGCAGTTCTTC; j_gene: TRBJ2-1; d_gene: TRBD2; v_gene: TRBV7-9; len: 15; abundance: NA
CDR3aa: CATSDCRDRGKQFF; CDR3nt: TGTGCCACCAGTGATTGCCGGGACCGCGGGAAGCAGTTCTTC; j_gene: TRBJ2-1; d_gene: NA; v_gene: TRBV24-1; len: 14; abundance: NA
CDR3aa: CASSLKGARGYTF; CDR3nt: TGTGCCAGCAGCTTAAAGGGGGCGCGTGGCTACACCTTC; j_gene: TRBJ1-2; d_gene: TRBD1; v_gene: TRBV11-3; len: 13; abundance: NA
CDR3aa: CASSYPTGGNQPQHF; CDR3nt: TGTGCCAGCAGTTACCCGACAGGGGGAAATCAGCCCCAGCATTTT; j_gene: TRBJ1-5; d_gene: TRBD1; v_gene: TRBV6-2/TRBV6-3; len: 15; abundance: NA
CDR3aa: CASSLIGLAGGGDEQFF; CDR3nt: TGTGCCAGCAGCCTTATAGGGCTAGCGGGAGGGGGCGATGAGCAGTTCTTC; j_gene: TRBJ2-1; d_gene: TRBD2; v_gene: TRBV27; len: 17; abundance: NA
CDR3aa: CASSIQRPGTANNTEAFF; CDR3nt: TGTGCCAGCAGCATCCAGCGCCCTGGGACAGCGAATAACACTGAAGCTTTCTTT; j_gene: TRBJ1-1; d_gene: TRBD1; v_gene: TRBV9; len: 18; abundance: NA
CDR3aa: CASSLASSYNEQFF; CDR3nt: TGCGCCAGCAGCTTAGCGAGCTCCTACAATGAGCAGTTCTTC; j_gene: TRBJ2-1; d_gene: NA; v_gene: TRBV5-1; len: 14; abundance: NA
CDR3aa: CASSYGQADNYGYTF; CDR3nt: TGTGCCAGCAGTTACGGACAGGCCGATAACTATGGCTACACCTTC; j_gene: TRBJ1-2; d_gene: TRBD1; v_gene: TRBV6-5; len: 15; abundance: once
CDR3aa: CASSLSLSGANVLTF; CDR3nt: TGCGCCAGCAGCTTGTCACTCTCTGGGGCCAACGTCCTGACTTTC; j_gene: TRBJ2-6; d_gene: NA; v_gene: TRBV5-1; len: 15; abundance: once
CDR3aa: CATGEESKNTEAFF; CDR3nt: TGTGCCACCGGGGAGGAGAGCAAGAACACTGAAGCTTTCTTT; j_gene: TRBJ1-1; d_gene: NA; v_gene: TRBV10-3; len: 14; abundance: once
CDR3aa: CAWAKRYNEQFF; CDR3nt: TGTGCCTGGGCCAAACGGTACAATGAGCAGTTCTTC; j_gene: TRBJ2-1; d_gene: NA; v_gene: TRBV30; len: 12; abundance: NA
CDR3aa: CASSLEGAGAFF; CDR3nt: TGCGCCAGCAGCTTGGAGGGGGCAGGAGCTTTCTTT; j_gene: TRBJ1-1; d_gene: TRBD1; v_gene: TRBV5-1; len: 12; abundance: NA
CDR3aa: CASSPGTLHGNTIYF; CDR3nt: TGTGCCAGCAGTCCCGGGACACTTCACGGAAACACCATATATTTT; j_gene: TRBJ1-3; d_gene: NA; v_gene: TRBV28; len: 15; abundance: once
CDR3aa: CASSTGSYQPQHF; CDR3nt: TGTGCCAGCTCGACAGGGTCCTATCAGCCCCAGCATTTT; j_gene: TRBJ1-5; d_gene: TRBD1; v_gene: TRBV27; len: 13; abundance: NA
CDR3aa: CASSLSGTRQETQYF; CDR3nt: TGCGCCAGCAGCTTATCCGGGACTAGACAAGAGACCCAGTACTTC; j_gene: TRBJ2-5; d_gene: TRBD2; v_gene: TRBV5-1; len: 15; abundance: NA
CDR3aa: CATSTLTRGPMNTEAFF; CDR3nt: TGTGCCACCAGCACGTTGACCAGGGGGCCCATGAACACTGAAGCTTTCTTT; j_gene: TRBJ1-1; d_gene: TRBD1; v_gene: TRBV15; len: 17; abundance: NA
CDR3aa: CASSQEYSRGTEAFF; CDR3nt: TGTGCCAGCAGCCAAGAATATAGCAGGGGCACTGAAGCTTTCTTT; j_gene: TRBJ1-1; d_gene: NA; v_gene: TRBV4-2; len: 15; abundance: NA
CDR3aa: CASSPDRVTLHF; CDR3nt: TGTGCCAGCAGCCCGGACAGGGTAACCCTCCACTTT; j_gene: TRBJ1-6; d_gene: TRBD1; v_gene: TRBV12-3/TRBV12-4; len: 12; abundance: few
CDR3aa: CASSSLAGQETQYF; CDR3nt: TGTGCCAGCAGTTCACTAGCGGGACAAGAGACCCAGTACTTC; j_gene: TRBJ2-5; d_gene: TRBD2; v_gene: TRBV6-5; len: 14; abundance: NA
CDR3aa: CASSLNRMSGQPQHF; CDR3nt: TGTGCCAGCAGCTTAAATCGAATGTCCGGGCAGCCCCAGCATTTT; j_gene: TRBJ1-5; d_gene: NA; v_gene: TRBV11-2; len: 15; abundance: NA
CDR3aa: CASSWGSGMNTEAFF; CDR3nt: TGTGCCAGCAGCTGGGGCTCTGGGATGAACACTGAAGCTTTCTTT; j_gene: TRBJ1-1; d_gene: NA; v_gene: TRBV7-8; len: 15; abundance: NA
CDR3aa: CSASYGTSGDGGQYF; CDR3nt: TGCAGTGCTAGTTACGGGACTAGCGGGGACGGGGGGCAGTACTTC; j_gene: TRBJ2-7; d_gene: TRBD2; v_gene: TRBV20-1; len: 15; abundance: few
CDR3aa: CAISESGDPRGYTF; CDR3nt: TGTGCCATCAGTGAGTCAGGGGATCCGCGCGGCTACACCTTC; j_gene: TRBJ1-2; d_gene: NA; v_gene: TRBV10-3; len: 14; abundance: NA
CDR3aa: CASRAGTVGSGNTIYF; CDR3nt: TGTGCCAGCAGGGCCGGGACAGTTGGATCTGGAAACACCATATATTTT; j_gene: TRBJ1-3; d_gene: TRBD1; v_gene: TRBV28; len: 16; abundance: NA
CDR3aa: CASSLLGGQYF; CDR3nt: TGTGCCAGCAGCTTACTCGGGGGACAGTACTTC; j_gene: TRBJ2-7; d_gene: NA; v_gene: TRBV7-9; len: 11; abundance: NA
CDR3aa: CATSRGLDNSPLHF; CDR3nt: TGTGCCACCTCAAGGGGACTCGATAATTCACCCCTCCACTTT; j_gene: TRBJ1-6; d_gene: NA; v_gene: TRBV19; len: 14; abundance: NA
CDR3aa: CANSGDGNYGYTF; CDR3nt: TGTGCCAATAGCGGGGACGGGAACTATGGCTACACCTTC; j_gene: TRBJ1-2; d_gene: NA; v_gene: TRBV10-3; len: 13; abundance: NA
CDR3aa: CASSQDTGEQFF; CDR3nt: TGCGCCAGCAGCCAAGATACGGGTGAGCAGTTCTTC; j_gene: TRBJ2-1; d_gene: NA; v_gene: TRBV4-1; len: 12; abundance: NA
CDR3aa: CAISDRGENEQYF; CDR3nt: TGTGCCATCAGTGACAGGGGGGAGAACGAGCAGTACTTC; j_gene: TRBJ2-7; d_gene: NA; v_gene: TRBV10-3; len: 13; abundance: NA
CDR3aa: CATSAPGGPYNEQFF; CDR3nt: TGTGCCACCAGTGCCCCGGGAGGCCCCTACAATGAGCAGTTCTTC; j_gene: TRBJ2-1; d_gene: TRBD2; v_gene: TRBV24-1; len: 15; abundance: NA
CDR3aa: CASSLVIGELFF; CDR3nt: TGTGCCAGCAGCTTAGTTATCGGGGAGCTGTTTTTT; j_gene: TRBJ2-2; d_gene: NA; v_gene: TRBV7-9; len: 12; abundance: NA
CDR3aa: CASSSRDRPLHGYTF; CDR3nt: TGTGCCAGCAGCTCCCGGGACAGGCCCCTCCATGGCTACACCTTC; j_gene: TRBJ1-2; d_gene: TRBD1; v_gene: TRBV9; len: 15; abundance: NA
CDR3aa: CASSLVGDRGNTEAFF; CDR3nt: TGTGCCAGCAGCTTGGTGGGGGACAGGGGCAACACTGAAGCTTTCTTT; j_gene: TRBJ1-1; d_gene: TRBD1; v_gene: TRBV5-5; len: 16; abundance: once
CDR3aa: CASSYRSPPFEKLFF; CDR3nt: TGTGCCAGCAGTTACAGGAGCCCCCCCTTTGAAAAACTGTTTTTT; j_gene: TRBJ1-4; d_gene: NA; v_gene: TRBV6-6; len: 15; abundance: NA
CDR3aa: CASVSENTEAFF; CDR3nt: TGTGCTAGTGTATCAGAAAACACTGAAGCTTTCTTT; j_gene: TRBJ1-1; d_gene: NA; v_gene: TRBV12-5; len: 12; abundance: NA
CDR3aa: CASSESGGIGEQYF; CDR3nt: TGCGCCAGCAGTGAGTCGGGAGGGATTGGCGAGCAGTACTTC; j_gene: TRBJ2-7; d_gene: TRBD2; v_gene: TRBV10-1; len: 14; abundance: NA